Included here is one T cell receptor beta chain sequence, with context. TCRdb fed the 5' RACE reads into MiXCR, producing one record per CDR3 protein. Of 500,000 to 550,000 distinct CDR3 sequences listed, roughly 21% are singletons. The data were taken from a study of identical twins. Trimming stripped 0 bases from V and 7 bases from J, with 10 bases between. The CDR3 spans 15 residues. These same records also appear under a second study, on T cells expressing NK-cell markers. That study reports: HCMV specificity of the expanded NKG2C+ T cell clones was not established.

V usage is TRBV12-3 or TRBV12-4 and J usage is TRBJ1-6; D is uncertain. Specimen: CD4+ T cells sorted from blood. The receptor's source is a woman aged 18-29 years in good health. CDR3 sequence (DNA): TGTGCCAGCAGTTTAGCTACCGGAGGGAATTCACCCCTCCACTTT. Translation: CASSLATGGNSPLHF.